The source of this T cell receptor (beta chain) is a study of spatial heterogeneity in lung cancer. Looking at the study overall: TCR transcript counts in tumor regions correlated strongly with a T cell module score from matched bulk RNA-seq. General study findings and limits: Within tumors, counts of expanded alpha and beta TCRs tracked tumor mutation counts. Sequencing reached an estimated coverage of tumor T cells that was only about 6.6% for alpha chains and 13% for beta chains. Tracking of ubiquitous and regional nonsynonymous mutations by counts of ubiquitous and regional expanded TCRs, respectively, was seen.

On each TCR cDNA molecule, a unique molecular identifier was present. TCRdb reprocessed the 5' RACE reads via MiXCR and lists one record per CDR3 protein. Here the sample spans almost 9,500 distinct CDR3 sequences, around 6.6% being singletons. Germline V gene data show CDR1 as DFQATT and CDR2 as SNEGSKA (reference sequence). The CDR3 is 13 amino acids. Trimming stripped 2 bases from V and 7 bases from J, with 14 bases between. Time point defined: sample taken at primary tumor resection. A few counts support this clonotype. No antigen is known for it. Sequencing used lung tumor tissue, obtained at surgery. V usage is TRBV20-1 and J usage is TRBJ1-2; the D is unclear. The origin of this receptor is a male donor with early-stage non-small cell lung cancer. The CDR3 region has the DNA TGCAGTGCTAGACGGACCCCCTTGAGTGGCTACACCTTC. Its translation is CSARRTPLSGYTF.